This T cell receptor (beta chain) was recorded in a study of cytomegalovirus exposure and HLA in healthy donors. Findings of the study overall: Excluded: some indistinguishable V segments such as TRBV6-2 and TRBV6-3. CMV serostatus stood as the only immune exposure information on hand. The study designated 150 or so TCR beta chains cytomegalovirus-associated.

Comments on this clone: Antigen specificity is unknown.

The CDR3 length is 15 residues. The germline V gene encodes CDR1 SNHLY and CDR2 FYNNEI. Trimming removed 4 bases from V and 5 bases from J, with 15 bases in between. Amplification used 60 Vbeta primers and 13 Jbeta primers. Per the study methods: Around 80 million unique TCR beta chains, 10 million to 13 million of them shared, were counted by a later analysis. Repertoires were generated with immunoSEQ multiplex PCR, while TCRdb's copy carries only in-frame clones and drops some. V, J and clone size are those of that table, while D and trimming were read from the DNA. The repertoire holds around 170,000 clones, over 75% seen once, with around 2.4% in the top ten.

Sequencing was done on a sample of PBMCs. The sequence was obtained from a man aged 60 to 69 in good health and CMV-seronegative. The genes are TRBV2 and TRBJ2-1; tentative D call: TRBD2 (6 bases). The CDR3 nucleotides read TGTGCCAGCAGTGCCGACGGGAGTTTCCACAATGAGCAGTTCTTC. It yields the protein CASSADGSFHNEQFF.